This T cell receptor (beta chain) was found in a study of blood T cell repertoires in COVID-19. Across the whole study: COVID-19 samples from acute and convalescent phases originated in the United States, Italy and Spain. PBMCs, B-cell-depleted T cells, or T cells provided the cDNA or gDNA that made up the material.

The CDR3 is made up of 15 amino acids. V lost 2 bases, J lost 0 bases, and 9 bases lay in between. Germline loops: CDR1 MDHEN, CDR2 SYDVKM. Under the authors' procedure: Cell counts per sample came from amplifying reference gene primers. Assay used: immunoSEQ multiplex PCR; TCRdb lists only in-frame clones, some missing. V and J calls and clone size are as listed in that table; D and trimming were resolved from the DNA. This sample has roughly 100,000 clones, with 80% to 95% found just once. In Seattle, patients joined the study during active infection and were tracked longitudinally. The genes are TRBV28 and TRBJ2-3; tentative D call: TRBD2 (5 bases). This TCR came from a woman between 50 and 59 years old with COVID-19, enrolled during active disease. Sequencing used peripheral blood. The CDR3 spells CASSLVRTSTDTQYF. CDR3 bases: TGTGCCAGCAGTTTAGTTAGGACTAGCACAGATACGCAGTATTTT. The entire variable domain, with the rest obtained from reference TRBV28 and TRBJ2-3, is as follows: DVKVTQSSRYLVKRTGEKVFLECVQDMDHENMFWYRQDPGLGLRLIYFSYDVKMKEKGDIPEGYSVSREKKERFSLILESASTNQTSMYLCASSLVRTSTDTQYFGPGTRLTVL.